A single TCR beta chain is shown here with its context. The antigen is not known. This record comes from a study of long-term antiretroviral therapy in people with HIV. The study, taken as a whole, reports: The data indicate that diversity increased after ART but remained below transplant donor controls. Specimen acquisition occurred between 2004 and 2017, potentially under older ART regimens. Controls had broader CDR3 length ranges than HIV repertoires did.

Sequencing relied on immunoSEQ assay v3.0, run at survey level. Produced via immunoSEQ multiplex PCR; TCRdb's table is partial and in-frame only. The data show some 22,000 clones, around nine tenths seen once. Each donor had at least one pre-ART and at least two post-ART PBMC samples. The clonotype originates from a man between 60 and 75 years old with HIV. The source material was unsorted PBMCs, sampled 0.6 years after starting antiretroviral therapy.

This CDR3 is CASRIVGRTNSGANVLTF. As DNA, the CDR3 is TGTGCCAGTAGGATCGTTGGAAGGACGAACTCTGGGGCCAACGTCCTGACTTTC. The V call is TRBV19, the J call TRBJ2-6; D unclear. The CDR3 has 18 residues. With 6 bases removed from V and 0 bases from J, the gap between germline ends came to 18 bases. Germline V gene data show CDR1 as LNHDA and CDR2 as SQIVND (reference sequence).